This T cell receptor beta chain was sequenced for a study of T cell changes during pregnancy in multiple sclerosis. Germline V lookup: CDR1 SGDLS, CDR2 YYNGEE. The CDR3 has 19 amino acids. J lost 2 bases, V lost 2 bases, and 15 bases had no gene match. Measured with immunoSEQ multiplex PCR; TCRdb has only the in-frame clones, and not every one. The sample lists about 85,000 clones; approximately 90% were seen once. This TCR was recovered from a female donor with multiple sclerosis, enrolled in a pregnancy study. V is TRBV9 and J is TRBJ1-3; the match to TRBD1 covers 8 bases. The specimen was peripheral blood, collected in the first trimester of pregnancy. The CDR3 sequence is CASSVGTGSNPSTGNTIYF. The CDR3 bases are TGTGCCAGCAGCGTTGGGACAGGATCAAACCCCTCGACTGGAAACACCATATATTTT.